One T cell receptor (beta chain) is described in this entry. These data are taken from a study of cytomegalovirus exposure and HLA in healthy donors. As for the study in general: HLA-typed donors contributed 65 million to 95 million unique TCRs, which were held in an early data release.

Trimming took 1 base from V and 5 from J, leaving 12 bases between them. Germline-derived CDR1 and CDR2 are SEHNR and FQNEAQ (reference sequence). The CDR3 extends over 15 amino acids. The study ran its PCR with 60 Vbeta and 13 Jbeta primers. Assay: immunoSEQ multiplex PCR; the TCRdb copy retains only in-frame clones and omits some. The sample lists 150,000 to 200,000 clones; 55% to 65% were seen once. Although they were nominally healthy when sampled, donors likely had unrecorded immune exposures. The chain employs TRBV7-9 and TRBJ2-1; D gene uncertain. The sample comprised PBMCs. This TCR derives from a man aged 35 to 55 in good health and CMV-seronegative. The CDR3 nucleotides are TGTGCCAGCAGCTTAGTTACCCCTATTAACAATGAGCAGTTCTTC. This sequence encodes CASSLVTPINNEQFF.